One and the same sample provided the 26 T cell receptor beta chains below, sequenced in a study of T cell responses to AZD1222 COVID-19 vaccine. Profiling relied on immunoSEQ multiplex PCR, and the TCRdb table lists in-frame clones only, not all of them. This table has approximately 120,000 clones, approximately 89% appearing once. The sequencing here drew on peripheral blood, taken 28 days after the second AZD1222 dose. The receptors derive from an adult who received the AZD1222 COVID-19 vaccine.

The chain links TRBV5-1 to TRBJ2-2, with D possibly TRBD2 on 5 matching bases. V was trimmed by 2 bases and J by 0 bases, leaving 17 bases between them. Germline assignment: CDR1 SGHRS and CDR2 YFSETQ. This CDR3 has 18 residues. In DNA, the CDR3 is TGCGCCAGCAGCTTCACGTACACCGGAGGCGCGAACACCGGGGAGCTGTTTTTT. Residues: CASSFTYTGGANTGELFF.

V gene TRBV6-5 combines with J gene TRBJ2-2, with D unclear. The CDR3 covers 14 residues. V gave up 0 bases and J gave up 8 bases, with 10 bases separating them. Germline CDR1 MNHEY, CDR2 SVGAGI. CDR3 in amino acids: CASSYSNRRGELFF. The CDR3 DNA reads as TGTGCCAGCAGTTACTCGAACCGGCGGGGGGAGCTGTTTTTT.

The rearrangement uses TRBV6-1 and TRBJ2-1; D perhaps matches TRBD2 (6 bases). Germline assignment: CDR1 MNHNS and CDR2 SASEGT. V was cut by 3 bases and J by 1 base, with 13 bases left in between. The CDR3 contains 16 residues. CDR3 in amino acids: CASSDQLRGSYNEQFF. The CDR3 DNA is TGTGCCAGCAGTGATCAACTCCGGGGGTCCTACAATGAGCAGTTCTTC.

DNA of the CDR3: TGTGCCAGCAGGCGGCCGAGCTCCTATAATTCACCCCTCCACTTT. Translation gives CASRRPSSYNSPLHF. The rearrangement links TRBV6-5 to TRBJ1-6; D not resolved. The CDR3 length is 15 residues. Germline V gives CDR1 MNHEY, CDR2 SVGAGI. The V gene lost 6 bases and the J gene lost 0 bases, with 9 bases spanning the gap.

V usage is TRBV19 and J usage is TRBJ1-5, with a weak D call TRBD1 (5 bases). Between the trimmed V and J ends, which lost 7 bases and 1 base, there was a span of 14 bases. The germline V gene has CDR1 LNHDA and CDR2 SQIVND (reference sequence). The CDR3 consists of 15 residues. This CDR3 reads CASNTGRLSNQPQHF. The CDR3 nucleotides are TGTGCCAGTAATACGGGGCGTCTGAGCAATCAGCCCCAGCATTTT.

The chain couples TRBV7-6 to TRBJ2-3, with D perhaps matching TRBD1 or TRBD2 (6 bases each). The CDR3 contains 16 residues. Between the trimmed V and J ends, which lost 3 bases and 1 base, there was a span of 14 bases. The germline V gene encodes CDR1 SGHVS and CDR2 FNYEAQ. The CDR3 spells CASSLTGGPGTDTQYF. CDR3 DNA sequence: TGTGCCAGCAGCTTGACCGGGGGCCCTGGCACAGATACGCAGTATTTT.

J is TRBJ1-2 and V is TRBV11-2; D may be TRBD1 (6 bases). There are 14 residues in the CDR3. CDR1 and CDR2 (germline): SGHAT, FQNNGV. V gave up 7 bases and J gave up 3 bases, with 15 bases separating them. CDR3 amino acids: CASKERGPYYGYTF. CDR3 coding DNA: TGTGCCAGCAAAGAACGGGGGCCCTACTATGGCTACACCTTC.

In nucleotides, the CDR3 is TGTGCCACGGAGGGACAGGGTCCCAATCAGCCCCAGCATTTT. This gives the protein CATEGQGPNQPQHF. V and J are TRBV21-1 and TRBJ1-5; the table's D call, TRBD1, was not checked against the DNA. TRBV21-1 is noted as a pseudogene. This CDR3 has 14 residues.

The gene calls are TRBV3-1 (or the pseudogene TRBV3-2) and TRBJ1-4; no clear D. Germline V gives CDR1 LGHDT, CDR2 YNNKEL (reference sequence). Trimming took 3 bases from V and 4 from J, leaving 3 bases between them. There are 12 residues in the CDR3. This CDR3 is CASSHDNEKLFF. The CDR3 DNA follows: TGTGCCAGCAGCCATGATAATGAAAAACTGTTTTTT.

The chain recombines TRBV10-2 with TRBJ1-5, with TRBD1 matching over 7 bases. The CDR3 runs 13 residues. V dropped 8 bases and J dropped 6; count of bases not matched to a gene: 7. Germline V gene data show CDR1 as WSHSY and CDR2 as SAAADI. This CDR3 reads CASHDRVGQPQHF. As DNA, the CDR3 is TGCGCCAGCCACGACAGGGTCGGTCAGCCCCAGCATTTT.

J is TRBJ1-2 and V is TRBV28; weak D call: TRBD1 (6 bases). The V gene's germline CDR1 is MDHEN and CDR2 SYDVKM. The CDR3 totals 13 residues. Trimming shortened V by 8 bases and J by 3 bases, and 13 bases separated the two germline ends. CDR3 in DNA: TGTGCCAGCGACCGGGGGGCCCACTATGGCTACACCTTC. Amino acids: CASDRGAHYGYTF.

The chain links TRBV28 to TRBJ2-7, with D maybe TRBD1 (6 bases). Trimming stripped 6 bases from V and 2 bases from J, with 20 bases between. The CDR3 runs 16 residues. CDR1 is MDHEN, CDR2 SYDVKM, per germline. The CDR3 coding sequence is TGTGCCAGCAGCTACCCCGAGTGGGGGCCTACCTACGAGCAGTACTTC. Its translation is CASSYPEWGPTYEQYF.

The chain uses TRBV6-6 and TRBJ1-5; D perhaps matches TRBD1 (6 bases). The V gene's germline CDR1 is MNHNY and CDR2 SVGAGI (reference sequence). The CDR3 has 17 amino acids. V was shortened by 5 bases and J by 0 bases, with 17 bases between the two germline ends. CDR3 sequence (DNA): TGTGCCAGCAGTCCTCATGGGACACCTTATAGCAATCAGCCCCAGCATTTT. Its protein is CASSPHGTPYSNQPQHF.

This clone was seen a single time. V usage is TRBV5-1 and J usage is TRBJ1-2; no clear D gene. The germline V gene encodes CDR1 SGHRS and CDR2 YFSETQ. CDR3 length: 14 amino acids. Trimming left V 1 base short and J 3 bases short, with 10 bases between. The CDR3 DNA is TGCGCCAGCAGCTTGAAGGGCGCCCACTATGGCTACACCTTC. Protein product: CASSLKGAHYGYTF. Variable domain in full (rest from reference TRBV5-1 and TRBJ1-2): KAGVTQTPRYLIKTRGQQVTLSCSPISGHRSVSWYQQTPGQGLQFLFEYFSETQRNKGNFPGRFSGRQFSNSRSEMNVSTLELGDSALYLCASSLKGAHYGYTFGSGTRLTVV.

This CDR3 is CASSQSPTIPEQFF. CDR3 nucleotide sequence: TGTGCCAGCAGCCAATCCCCGACTATTCCTGAGCAGTTCTTC. The genes are TRBV3-1 (or the pseudogene TRBV3-2) and TRBJ2-1; TRBD2 might be the D (5 bases). V gave up 2 bases and J gave up 9 bases, with 14 bases separating them. The length of the CDR3 is 14 residues. The V gene's germline CDR1 is LGHDT and CDR2 YNNKEL (reference sequence).

The gene calls are TRBV5-1 and TRBJ1-4, with TRBD1 identical over 11 bases. Germline CDR1 is SGHRS and CDR2 is YFSETQ. J was trimmed by 8 bases and V by 0 bases; bases with no gene match: 6. There are 16 residues in the CDR3. CDR3 bases: TGCGCCAGCAGCTTGGCCGTGGGACAGGGGGGCGAAAAACTGTTTTTT. The encoded protein is CASSLAVGQGGEKLFF.

This clone was found once. The rearrangement joins TRBV29-1 to TRBJ2-7; 8 bases map to TRBD1. Trimming took 4 bases from V and 0 from J; bases not matched to a gene: 5. In germline, CDR1 is SQVTM, CDR2 ANQGSEA. The length of the CDR3 is 14 residues. This chain's CDR3 is CSVVPGQDSYEQYF. CDR3 nucleotides: TGCAGCGTTGTCCCGGGACAGGACTCCTACGAGCAGTACTTC.

Only one count was recorded for this clone. V usage is TRBV6-5 and J usage is TRBJ2-7; D possibly corresponds to TRBD2 (6 bases). Trimming removed 6 bases from V and 3 bases from J, with 12 bases in between. The CDR3 contains 13 residues. CDR1 is MNHEY, CDR2 SVGAGI, per germline. CDR3 in amino acids: CASSLREDYEQYF. The DNA of the CDR3 is TGTGCCAGCAGCCTCAGGGAGGACTACGAGCAGTACTTC.

The V call is TRBV5-8, the J call TRBJ2-5; TRBD1 agrees at 8 bases. The V and J ends lost 0 bases and 7 bases, in that order; junction bases with no gene match: 5. CDR3 length equals 14 residues. Germline V gives CDR1 SGHTS, CDR2 YDEGEE. As DNA, the CDR3 is TGTGCCAGCAGCTTGGGCGGACAGGGATCGACCCAGTACTTC. This encodes CASSLGGQGSTQYF.

This clone was observed a single time. The rearrangement links TRBV6-2 or TRBV6-3 to TRBJ1-3; the D is unclear. Trimming cost V 2 bases and J 2 bases, with 4 bases left between them. CDR3 size: 13 residues. Germline CDR1 MNHEY, CDR2 SVGEGT. In DNA form, the CDR3 reads TGTGCCAGCAGTTACCTACCTGGAAACACCATATATTTT. Its translation: CASSYLPGNTIYF.

The chain joins TRBV7-2 to TRBJ1-2, with 9 nucleotides matching TRBD1. The CDR3 length is 15 residues. The junction had 5 bases not matched to a gene; V was cut back by 1 base and J by 5 bases. Per the germline V gene, CDR1 is SGHTA and CDR2 is FQGNSA. CDR3 nucleotides: TGTGCCAGCAGCTTAGTGGTGGGACAGGGTTATGGCTACACCTTC. It codes for CASSLVVGQGYGYTF. Together with reference TRBV7-2 and TRBJ1-2, the CDR3 gives the full variable domain: GAGVSQSPSNKVTEKGKDVELRCDPISGHTALYWYRQSLGQGLEFLIYFQGNSAPDKSGLPSDRFSAERTGGSVSTLTIQRTQQEDSAVYLCASSLVVGQGYGYTFGSGTRLTVV.

This chain uses TRBV6-6 with TRBJ1-2, with D perhaps TRBD1 (6 bases). This CDR3 region has 16 residues. V lost 4 bases, J lost 2 bases, and 17 bases lay in between. Germline V CDR1 and CDR2: MNHNY, SVGAGI (reference sequence). CDR3 DNA: TGTGCCAGCAGTTCGGAGATCAGGGGAAGGAACTATGGCTACACCTTC. It encodes CASSSEIRGRNYGYTF.

This sequence joins TRBV3-1 (or the pseudogene TRBV3-2) and TRBJ1-5, with a weak D call TRBD1 (5 bases). The CDR3 length is 17 residues. V lost 1 base, J lost 1 base, and 14 bases lay in between. Germline V gene sequence: CDR1 LGHDT, CDR2 YNNKEL (reference sequence). CDR3 residues: CASSQGPSGTSNQPQHF. DNA for the CDR3: TGTGCCAGCAGCCAAGGTCCGTCAGGGACGAGCAATCAGCCCCAGCATTTT.

The V call is TRBV5-1, the J call TRBJ2-2, with 8 bases that match TRBD2. Germline-derived CDR1 and CDR2 are SGHRS and YFSETQ. The CDR3 has 16 residues. V lost 4 bases, J lost 1 base, and 6 bases stayed unmatched. The DNA for the CDR3 is TGCGCCAGCAGCCGGGGGGGACACTTGAACACCGGGGAGCTGTTTTTT. Protein sequence: CASSRGGHLNTGELFF.

V usage is TRBV12-5 and J usage is TRBJ2-7; 7 nucleotides agree with TRBD1. The CDR3 consists of 16 residues. The J segment lost 0 bases and the V segment lost 0 bases, leaving 5 bases of the junction unmatched. Looked up from germline, CDR1 is LGHNT and CDR2 is FRNRAP. The CDR3 loop is CASGLVGQASSYEQYF. CDR3 in DNA: TGTGCTAGTGGTTTGGTAGGACAGGCAAGCTCCTACGAGCAGTACTTC.

The chain couples TRBV5-6 to TRBJ1-4; TRBD1 matches 7 bases. The J segment lost 4 bases and the V segment lost 4 bases, leaving 7 bases of the junction unmatched. The CDR3 covers 15 residues. Germline CDR1 and CDR2: SGHDT and YYEEEE. CDR3 coding DNA: TGTGCCAGCAGCGCAACAGGGGCCTTTAATGAAAAACTGTTTTTT. It codes for CASSATGAFNEKLFF.